The 18 T cell receptor beta chains below were found in one sample sequenced in a study of identical twins. TCRdb analysed the 5' RACE reads with MiXCR anew, one entry per CDR3 protein. The sample contains 640,000 or so distinct CDR3 sequences, around 6.1% of which appear only once. Sequencing was done on a sample of naive T cells sorted from blood. The receptor set was obtained from a man between 18 and 29 years old in good health.

J is TRBJ2-3 and V is TRBV6-1; a possible D gene is TRBD2 (7 bases). CDR3 length: 15 residues. In germline, CDR1 is MNHNS, CDR2 SASEGT. V was trimmed by 6 bases and J by 1 base, leaving 14 bases between them. CDR3 bases: TGTGCCAGCAGACCATGGGAGGGGGGCACAGATACGCAGTATTTT. Protein product: CASRPWEGGTDTQYF.

This sequence joins TRBV7-9 and TRBJ2-3, with D perhaps given as TRBD1 or TRBD2 (5 bases each). The CDR3 spans 15 residues. CDR1 and CDR2 (germline): SEHNR, FQNEAQ (reference sequence). V was cut by 2 bases and J by 4 bases, with 13 bases left in between. The CDR3 protein is CASSLLEQGPDTQYF. DNA for the CDR3: TGTGCCAGCAGCTTACTCGAGCAGGGACCAGATACGCAGTATTTT.

This clonotype was picked up a small number of times. The chain couples TRBV6-1 to TRBJ1-5; D gene ambiguous. V lost 7 bases and J 1 base, leaving 8 bases between the germline ends. Germline-derived CDR1 and CDR2 are MNHNS and SASEGT. The CDR3 is made up of 13 amino acids. CDR3 sequence: CASKKESNQPQHF. CDR3 nucleotide sequence: TGTGCCAGCAAGAAGGAGAGCAATCAGCCCCAGCATTTT.

This clonotype was recorded at least ten times. The rearrangement links TRBV4-2 to TRBJ1-1; D is unresolved. This CDR3 comprises 16 residues. Germline-derived CDR1 and CDR2 are LGHNA and YNFKEQ. V dropped 0 bases and J dropped 2 bases, with 13 bases sitting between them. CDR3 residues: CASSQDWAAINTEAFF. The CDR3 DNA reads as TGTGCCAGCAGCCAAGATTGGGCAGCAATCAACACTGAAGCTTTCTTT.

This clonotype was seen repeatedly, ten times or more. The V call is TRBV12-3 or TRBV12-4, the J call TRBJ2-3; maybe TRBD2 (6 bases). Between the trimmed V and J ends, which lost 1 base and 6 bases, there was a span of 11 bases. The CDR3 has 14 residues. The DNA of the CDR3 is TGTGCCAGCAGTTTAGGGGGAGGCGGGGATACGCAGTATTTT. This gives the protein CASSLGGGGDTQYF.

This clonotype was counted between two and nine times. The rearrangement uses TRBV12-3 or TRBV12-4 and TRBJ2-1; 7 nucleotides line up with TRBD2. The CDR3 sequence is 15 residues long. The V segment lost 5 bases and the J segment 2 bases; nucleotides outside the gene matches: 6. DNA for the CDR3: TGTGCCAGCAGTCCCAGCGGACTAGCCTACAATGAGCAGTTCTTC. Amino acid sequence: CASSPSGLAYNEQFF.

This clonotype showed up many times. The rearrangement uses TRBV12-3 or TRBV12-4 and TRBJ2-3; D call uncertain. The germline V and J ends were trimmed by 7 bases and 2 bases, with 10 bases remaining between them. This CDR3 has 13 amino acids. CDR3 nucleotides: TGTGCCAGCACCCGAGGAGCCACAGATACGCAGTATTTT. This sequence encodes CASTRGATDTQYF.

This rearrangement joins TRBV29-1 to TRBJ2-3, with 7 positions matching TRBD1. With V trimmed by 5 bases and J by 5 bases, 13 bases remained unmatched. Germline CDR1 reads SQVTM; CDR2 reads ANQGSEA. The CDR3 has 15 residues. CDR3 region: CSVLAPTGVGDTQYF. In nucleotides, the CDR3 is TGCAGCGTTCTGGCCCCAACAGGGGTGGGAGATACGCAGTATTTT.

This chain links TRBV18 with TRBJ1-2; perhaps TRBD1 as D (5 bases). The CDR3 is 15 amino acids. Germline loops: CDR1 KGHSH, CDR2 LQKENI. Trimming took 7 bases from V and 0 from J, leaving 15 bases between them. This CDR3 reads CASLPVGGANYGYTF. CDR3 bases: TGTGCCAGCTTACCCGTCGGGGGAGCTAACTATGGCTACACCTTC. The complete variable domain, with remaining parts taken from reference TRBV18 and TRBJ1-2, reads NAGVMQNPRHLVRRRGQEARLRCSPMKGHSHVYWYRQLPEEGLKFMVYLQKENIIDESGMPKERFSAEFPKEGPSILRIQQVVRGDSAAYFCASLPVGGANYGYTFGSGTRLTVV.

This clonotype was seen ten or more times. The J gene is TRBJ2-7, the V gene TRBV29-1; 9 bases align to TRBD1. V shed 7 bases, J shed 2 bases, and the junction held 6 bases outside the gene matches. The length of the CDR3 is 13 residues. From germline, CDR1 is SQVTM and CDR2 ANQGSEA. The CDR3 nucleotides are TGCAGCGGACGGACAGGGGTCCCCTACGAGCAGTACTTC. It codes for CSGRTGVPYEQYF.

In its sample, this clonotype was seen many times. J is TRBJ2-7 and V is TRBV3-1; either TRBD1 or TRBD2 may supply D (5 bases each). Trimming shortened V by 1 base and J by 3 bases, and 13 bases separated the two germline ends. Germline loops: CDR1 LGHDT, CDR2 YNNKEL (reference sequence). The CDR3 extends over 15 amino acids. The CDR3 spells CASSQGGRVVYEQYF. Written as DNA, the CDR3 is TGTGCCAGCAGCCAAGGGGGGAGAGTAGTCTACGAGCAGTACTTC.

The genes are TRBV28 and TRBJ2-7, with D possibly matching TRBD2 (7 bases). With 5 bases removed from V and 2 bases from J, the gap between germline ends came to 16 bases. Germline V gives CDR1 MDHEN, CDR2 SYDVKM. This CDR3 has 15 residues. In DNA form, the CDR3 reads TGTGCCAGCAGTACAGGGACTAAAGCGACCTACGAGCAGTACTTC. This gives the protein CASSTGTKATYEQYF.

The CDR3 loop is CASSQDSTETFPYEQYF. The CDR3 DNA is TGTGCCAGCAGCCAAGATTCTACCGAGACCTTCCCCTACGAGCAGTACTTC. J is TRBJ2-7 and V is TRBV3-1; D is unresolved. The CDR3 is made up of 17 amino acids. Per germline, CDR1 LGHDT and CDR2 YNNKEL (reference sequence). The V gene lost 0 bases and the J gene lost 2 bases, with 17 bases spanning the gap.

Many counts were recorded for this clonotype. In DNA form, the CDR3 reads TGCAGCGTTGGTGAGCACTCTGGGGCCAACGTCCTGACTTTC. Amino acid sequence: CSVGEHSGANVLTF. This sequence joins TRBV29-1 and TRBJ2-6; D not resolved. From germline, CDR1 is SQVTM and CDR2 ANQGSEA. The length of the CDR3 is 14 residues. V was clipped by 4 bases and J by 0 bases, with 7 bases between them.

This clonotype was detected ten times or more. This chain joins TRBV12-3 or TRBV12-4 and TRBJ2-1; D is tentatively TRBD1 or TRBD2 (6 bases each). Trimming removed 7 bases from V and 2 bases from J, with 18 bases in between. CDR3 size: 16 residues. The CDR3 reads CASTLEGGTPYNEQFF. CDR3 sequence (DNA): TGTGCCAGCACCCTAGAGGGGGGTACCCCCTACAATGAGCAGTTCTTC.

The chain links TRBV24-1 to TRBJ2-1; TRBD2 aligns across 10 bases. Germline assignment: CDR1 KGHDR and CDR2 SFDVKD. After removal of 10 bases from V and 0 bases from J, the junction contained 5 bases not matched to a gene. The CDR3 runs 15 residues. The CDR3 protein is CATSAGGPSYNEQFF. In nucleotides, the CDR3 is TGTGCCACATCAGCGGGAGGGCCCTCCTACAATGAGCAGTTCTTC.

This clonotype was observed many times. The rearrangement joins TRBV20-1 to TRBJ2-1; 7 bases map to TRBD1. V lost 5 bases and J lost 2; bases outside the gene matches: 6. The length of the CDR3 is 14 residues. Germline CDR1 reads DFQATT; CDR2 reads SNEGSKA (reference sequence). CDR3 sequence: CSASAGTAYNEQFF. The CDR3 region has the DNA TGCAGTGCTTCCGCCGGGACAGCCTACAATGAGCAGTTCTTC.

This clonotype appeared many times. The chain uses TRBV15 and TRBJ2-3, with 7 bases identical to TRBD1. Trimming took 1 base from V and 2 from J; bases not matched to a gene: 3. The CDR3 sequence is 15 residues long. Germline assignment: CDR1 LNHNV and CDR2 YYDKDF (reference sequence). This CDR3 is CATSRAGGITDTQYF. Here the CDR3 DNA reads TGTGCCACCAGCAGAGCAGGGGGTATCACAGATACGCAGTATTTT.